The 28 T cell receptor beta chains given below trace back to one sample, sequenced in a study of blood T cells in healthy people across ages. Using a J-beta primer mix together with a sample-barcoded 5' primer, a second PCR was run for roughly 6 to 12 cycles. TCRdb fed the 5' RACE reads into MiXCR, producing one record per CDR3 protein. The sample contains 650,000 to 1,000,000 distinct CDR3 sequences, about 34% of which appear only once. Source material: blood. The receptors shown here come from a man between 18 and 35 years old in good health.

This clonotype has only a few counts. The CDR3 nucleotides are TGCAGTGCTAGACTGAGGGTCACCTACAATGAGCAGTACTTC. Translation: CSARLRVTYNEQYF. V and J are TRBV20-1 and TRBJ2-1, with D possibly being TRBD2 (5 bases). The J call may be incorrect, as the DNA end agrees better with TRBJ2-7. This CDR3 comprises 14 residues. From germline, CDR1 is DFQATT and CDR2 SNEGSKA (reference sequence).

This clonotype was detected ten times or more. The chain links TRBV4-3 to TRBJ1-2; D is possibly TRBD1 (5 bases). Trimming took off 4 bases at V and 5 bases at J, with 11 bases between the two ends. The CDR3 length is 13 residues. Germline assignment: CDR1 LGHNA and CDR2 YSLEER. CDR3 in DNA: TGCGCCAGCAGCCCTGGGGCGTATTATGGCTACACCTTC. It yields the protein CASSPGAYYGYTF.

This clonotype was recorded only once. The genes are TRBV12-3 or TRBV12-4 and TRBJ2-7, with a possible D match to TRBD2 (6 bases). The length of the CDR3 is 15 residues. The ends were cut back, 2 bases at V and 2 bases at J, with 13 bases in the middle. CDR3 DNA sequence: TGTGCCAGCAGTTTAAAGTCTAGCGCTCCCTACGAGCAGTACTTC. Its protein product is CASSLKSSAPYEQYF.

Worth noting for this clonotype: Compared with germline, one end of the junction differs, possibly owing to a read error. This chain uses TRBV7-2 with TRBJ1-5; no definite D call. The germline V gene encodes CDR1 SGHTA and CDR2 FQGNSA. This CDR3 region has 14 residues. CDR3 sequence reads: CASSLAAGNRPQHF. DNA of the CDR3: TGTGCCAGCAGCTTAGCGGCGGGCAATCGGCCCCAGCATTTT.

The rearrangement uses TRBV7-6 and TRBJ2-1; D possibly corresponds to TRBD2 (5 bases). The germline V and J ends were trimmed by 4 bases and 7 bases, with 20 bases remaining between them. CDR3 length: 16 residues. Germline V CDR1 and CDR2: SGHVS, FNYEAQ. DNA of the CDR3: TGTGCCAGCAGCTCCTTTGCGAGGGCTATTCGGAATGAGCAGTTCTTC. Residues: CASSSFARAIRNEQFF.

This clonotype was counted only a few times. This chain connects TRBV5-1 to TRBJ2-5; 13 positions match TRBD2. This CDR3 spans 18 amino acids. V was pared by 4 bases and J by 1 base, with 10 bases of the junction left unmatched. CDR1 is SGHRS, CDR2 YFSETQ, per germline. CDR3 sequence: CASSQGLAGTFFQETQYF. In DNA, the CDR3 is TGCGCCAGCAGCCAGGGACTAGCGGGGACTTTCTTCCAAGAGACCCAGTACTTC.

The V call is TRBV15, the J call TRBJ1-6; 7 nucleotides agree with TRBD1. Germline values: CDR1 LNHNV, CDR2 YYDKDF (reference sequence). With V trimmed by 0 bases and J by 7 bases, 3 bases remained unmatched. The CDR3 consists of 15 residues. CDR3 sequence (DNA): TGTGCCACCAGCAGAGAACGGACAGGAAATTCACCCCTCCACTTT. Translated: CATSRERTGNSPLHF. Based on the CDR3 plus reference TRBV15 and TRBJ1-6, the full variable domain is DAMVIQNPRYQVTQFGKPVTLSCSQTLNHNVMYWYQQKSSQAPKLLFHYYDKDFNNEADTPDNFQSRRPNTSFCFLDIRSPGLGDTAMYLCATSRERTGNSPLHFGNGTRLTVT.

On this clonotype itself: A much more abundant neighbour one base away suggests this may be a read error. The chain couples TRBV12-3 or TRBV12-4 to TRBJ2-3, with no clear D. V was cut by 6 bases and J by 7 bases, with 14 bases left in between. The CDR3 length is 13 residues. The chain's CDR3 is CASSRTASYTQYF. CDR3 DNA: TGTGCCAGCAGCCGAACCGCGAGCTATACGCAGTATTTT.

This clonotype appeared many times. The rearrangement links TRBV27 to TRBJ2-5, with D possibly TRBD2 on 6 matching bases. Germline values: CDR1 MNHEY, CDR2 SMNVEV (reference sequence). The CDR3 has 13 amino acids. V lost 5 bases to trimming and J lost 0 bases, with 7 bases between them. The CDR3 DNA is TGTGCCAGCAGTGGGGGGTACCAAGAGACCCAGTACTTC. This gives the protein CASSGGYQETQYF.

This clonotype was observed a few times. The V call is TRBV7-2, the J call TRBJ2-3; no definite D call. Looked up from germline, CDR1 is SGHTA and CDR2 is FQGNSA. This CDR3 has 14 residues. The germline V and J ends were trimmed by 0 bases and 6 bases, with 10 bases remaining between them. The CDR3 bases are TGTGCCAGCAGCTTAGCTGACGGAGTGGATACGCAGTATTTT. It specifies CASSLADGVDTQYF.

The genes are TRBV12-3 or TRBV12-4 and TRBJ2-5, with D perhaps TRBD1 or TRBD2 (5 bases each). The CDR3 has 14 residues. The V end was cut by 5 bases, the J end by 1 base, with 11 bases between. CDR3 nucleotide sequence: TGTGCCAGCAGTGCAACTAGGGGCCAAGAGACCCAGTACTTC. This translates into CASSATRGQETQYF.

The table lists this clonotype with many counts. The rearrangement links TRBV2 to TRBJ2-3; 10 bases map to TRBD2. Germline V gene lookup returns CDR1 SNHLY and CDR2 FYNNEI. This CDR3 region has 16 residues. J gave up 3 bases and V 7 bases, and 10 bases lay outside the gene matches. The CDR3 DNA reads as TGTGCCAGCACCCCGACTAGCGGGTCACCGACAGATACGCAGTATTTT. Protein sequence: CASTPTSGSPTDTQYF.

This clonotype occurred a few times. The chain uses TRBV12-3 or TRBV12-4 and TRBJ2-7; weak D call: TRBD2 (7 bases). The CDR3 sequence is 15 residues long. Between the trimmed V and J ends, which lost 3 bases and 7 bases, there was a span of 19 bases. DNA for the CDR3: TGTGCCAGCAGTTTGAGGGGGGGATGGGGGAATGAGCAGTACTTC. It yields the protein CASSLRGGWGNEQYF.

This clonotype has a count of ten or more. The V call is TRBV12-3 or TRBV12-4, the J call TRBJ2-7; no reliable D call. Between the trimmed V and J ends, which lost 2 bases and 0 bases, there was a span of 8 bases. The CDR3 loop spans 14 amino acids. The CDR3 nucleotides read TGTGCCAGCAGTTTAACGCCGAACTCCTACGAGCAGTACTTC. The encoded protein is CASSLTPNSYEQYF.

The gene calls are TRBV12-3 or TRBV12-4 and TRBJ1-5, with D possibly matching TRBD1 (5 bases). With 6 bases removed from V and 7 bases from J, the gap between germline ends came to 13 bases. CDR3 size: 13 residues. CDR3 sequence: CASSSRVVQPQHF. For the CDR3, the DNA is TGTGCCAGCAGCTCCAGGGTAGTCCAGCCCCAGCATTTT.

This clonotype was seen a single time. The J gene is TRBJ1-6, the V gene TRBV7-6; no reliable D call. Germline CDR1 reads SGHVS; CDR2 reads FNYEAQ. Between the trimmed V and J ends, which lost 4 bases and 9 bases, there was a span of 13 bases. There are 14 residues in the CDR3. The DNA of the CDR3 is TGTGCCAGCAGCTACCGGGAAGTTGGTTCACCCCTCCACTTT. Translated: CASSYREVGSPLHF.

The J gene is TRBJ1-1, the V gene TRBV25-1; D possibly corresponds to TRBD1 (5 bases). The V end lost 8 bases, the J end lost 4 bases, and 17 bases lay between the germline ends. The germline gives CDR1 MGHDK, CDR2 SYGVNS. CDR3 size: 14 residues. CDR3 region: CASDSPGGGTEAFF. DNA for the CDR3: TGTGCCAGCGACTCCCCTGGGGGGGGCACTGAAGCTTTCTTT. Drawing the rest from reference TRBV25-1 and TRBJ1-1, the complete variable domain is EADIYQTPRYLVIGTGKKITLECSQTMGHDKMYWYQQDPGMELHLIHYSYGVNSTEKGDLSSESTVSRIRTEHFPLTLESARPSHTSQYLCASDSPGGGTEAFFGQGTRLTVV.

This clonotype was detected only a few times. The J gene is TRBJ2-7, the V gene TRBV4-3; perhaps TRBD1 as D (6 bases). Trimming took 1 base from V and 6 from J, leaving 13 bases between them. The CDR3 sequence is 14 residues long. In germline, CDR1 is LGHNA, CDR2 YSLEER. The CDR3: CASSQGVGGSEQYF. DNA for the CDR3: TGCGCCAGCAGCCAAGGGGTAGGGGGTTCCGAGCAGTACTTC.

The J gene is TRBJ2-1, the V gene TRBV25-1; D call uncertain. Per the germline V gene, CDR1 is MGHDK and CDR2 is SYGVNS. The CDR3 is made up of 11 amino acids. V lost 6 bases to trimming and J lost 12 bases, with 12 bases between them. The CDR3 region has the DNA TGTGCCAGCAGGCTATTCGCCCGGCAGTTCTTC. Protein sequence: CASRLFARQFF.

The V gene is TRBV29-1, the J gene TRBJ1-2; maybe TRBD1 (5 bases). Germline V gene data show CDR1 as SQVTM and CDR2 as ANQGSEA. The CDR3 is 14 residues long. Trimming shortened V by 4 bases and J by 2 bases, and 14 bases separated the two germline ends. The CDR3 bases are TGCAGCGTTGGCAAAGGGGAGACGAACTATGGCTACACCTTC. This encodes CSVGKGETNYGYTF.

In the case of this clonotype: Germline and junction disagree at one end, which may indicate a read error. This chain links TRBV29-1 with TRBJ1-2; 12 nucleotides align to TRBD1. This CDR3 has 16 residues. CDR1 and CDR2 from the germline V gene are SQVTM and ANQGSEA. This chain's CDR3 is CSVGGTGGVTTYGYIF. CDR3 nucleotide sequence: TGCAGCGTTGGCGGGACAGGGGGCGTCACCACCTATGGCTACATCTTC.

This clonotype was counted only a few times. The chain has TRBV7-2 and TRBJ2-3; D ambiguous. This CDR3 has 12 amino acids. Trimming took 1 base from V and 8 from J, leaving 7 bases between them. Germline V gives CDR1 SGHTA, CDR2 FQGNSA. The CDR3 sequence: CASSLERGTQYF. Written as DNA, the CDR3 is TGTGCCAGCAGCTTAGAGAGAGGTACGCAGTATTTT.

A few counts support this clonotype. This sequence joins TRBV12-3 or TRBV12-4 and TRBJ2-3; no clear D. The CDR3 contains 13 residues. V lost 7 bases and J 3 bases, leaving 11 bases between the germline ends. In DNA form, the CDR3 reads TGTGCCAGCACCTCCGGGCCGACAGATACGCAGTATTTT. Translating it yields CASTSGPTDTQYF.

A few counts support this clonotype. V gene TRBV12-3 or TRBV12-4 combines with J gene TRBJ1-1; D unresolved. V shed 7 bases and J shed 0 bases, with 21 bases lying between them. CDR3 size: 17 residues. DNA for the CDR3: TGTGCCAGCAACCCCTCCCGTCACAGAGCATTGAACACTGAAGCTTTCTTT. Amino acid sequence: CASNPSRHRALNTEAFF.

The chain is built from TRBV6-2 or TRBV6-3 and TRBJ2-7; the match to TRBD1 covers 9 bases. CDR1 and CDR2 (germline): MNHEY, SVGEGT. V was clipped by 2 bases and J by 3 bases; unmatched bases: 11. The CDR3 extends over 17 amino acids. This CDR3 is CASSYPTGGTGIYEQYF. The CDR3 bases are TGTGCCAGCAGTTACCCCACAGGGGGCACTGGGATCTACGAGCAGTACTTC.

The chain links TRBV2 to TRBJ1-2, with D perhaps matching TRBD1 (6 bases). In germline, CDR1 is SNHLY, CDR2 FYNNEI. The V end was cut by 2 bases, the J end by 3 bases, with 16 bases between. This CDR3 comprises 16 residues. This CDR3 reads CASSERGQGTYYGYTF. CDR3 in DNA: TGTGCCAGCAGTGAAAGAGGTCAGGGGACCTACTATGGCTACACCTTC.

On this clonotype itself: The junction departs from germline at one end; a sequencing error may be responsible. V and J are TRBV9 and TRBJ2-3, with TRBD2 identical over 9 bases. The germline V gene has CDR1 SGDLS and CDR2 YYNGEE. The CDR3 runs to 16 residues. The chain's CDR3 is CASSHPGASGADTRYF. The DNA of the CDR3 is TGTGCCAGCAGTCATCCCGGGGCTAGCGGGGCAGATACGCGGTATTTT.

This clonotype was seen ten or more times. J is TRBJ1-2 and V is TRBV6-5, with TRBD1 as a possible D gene (5 bases). The V and J ends lost 5 bases and 7 bases respectively, with 17 bases between them. CDR3 length: 14 residues. Germline CDR1 and CDR2: MNHEY and SVGAGI. The CDR3 DNA is TGTGCCAGCAGTACCAGAGACAGCACCGGTGGCTACACCTTC. Its protein is CASSTRDSTGGYTF.